A single sample is the source of the 26 T cell receptor beta chains below, sequenced in a study of T cell changes during pregnancy in multiple sclerosis. Sequenced by immunoSEQ multiplex PCR; TCRdb stores in-frame clones only, minus some. The data hold roughly 87,000 clones, with about 91% observed a single time. This specimen consisted of PBMCs, obtained in the first trimester of pregnancy. These receptors all come from a female donor in good health, serving as a control in a pregnancy study. Some clones in this sample may be carry-over from other donors' samples.

The rearrangement links TRBV5-1 to TRBJ2-7, with D perhaps matching TRBD2 (6 bases). The CDR3 totals 15 residues. Germline CDR1 and CDR2: SGHRS and YFSETQ. V was trimmed by 4 bases and J by 0 bases, leaving 14 bases between them. The CDR3 DNA reads as TGCGCCAGCAGCCGCGAGGGGACTGTCTCCTACGAGCAGTACTTC. Translation: CASSREGTVSYEQYF.

The V call is TRBV7-9, the J call TRBJ2-7; D is ambiguous. Germline CDR1 reads SEHNR; CDR2 reads FQNEAQ (reference sequence). The ends were cut back, 3 bases at V and 0 bases at J, with 12 bases in the middle. CDR3 length: 15 amino acids. The CDR3 DNA follows: TGTGCCAGCAGCTTTTCACTGGCGGACTCCTACGAGCAGTACTTC. Translating it yields CASSFSLADSYEQYF.

This chain joins TRBV25-1 and TRBJ2-5, with TRBD2 matching 11 bases. CDR1 is MGHDK, CDR2 SYGVNS, per germline. Losses at the gene ends were 3 bases for V and 2 bases for J; bases not matched to a gene: 2. This CDR3 spans 15 amino acids. The CDR3: CASSDPSGGQETQYF. As DNA, the CDR3 is TGTGCCAGCAGTGACCCTAGCGGGGGGCAAGAGACCCAGTACTTC.

The J gene is TRBJ1-4, the V gene TRBV29-1; the match to TRBD1 covers 7 bases. The CDR3 contains 13 residues. With V trimmed by 7 bases and J by 5 bases, 7 bases remained unmatched. CDR1 SQVTM and CDR2 ANQGSEA come from the germline V gene. The chain's CDR3 is CSAGQGVNEKLFF. CDR3 bases: TGCAGCGCCGGCCAGGGGGTGAATGAAAAACTGTTTTTT.

This clone was counted a single time. The rearrangement uses TRBV28 and TRBJ2-5; 8 nucleotides agree with TRBD2. CDR1 and CDR2 (germline): MDHEN, SYDVKM. The CDR3 loop spans 14 amino acids. The V segment lost 3 bases and the J segment 5 bases; nucleotides outside the gene matches: 5. CDR3: CASSFTGGDETQYF. In DNA, the CDR3 is TGTGCCAGCAGTTTTACGGGAGGGGATGAGACCCAGTACTTC.

This clone was seen once. This chain connects TRBV28 to TRBJ2-7; 8 bases align to TRBD1. This CDR3 is 12 amino acids long. The V gene's germline CDR1 is MDHEN and CDR2 SYDVKM. V lost 6 bases to trimming and J lost 5 bases; unmatched junction nucleotides: 3. The CDR3, as DNA: TGTGCCAGCAGCAAGACAGGGGACGAGCAGTACTTC. Translation gives CASSKTGDEQYF.

This chain connects TRBV6-6 to TRBJ2-2; D is perhaps TRBD1 (6 bases). Trimming took 5 bases from V and 9 from J, leaving 16 bases between them. CDR3 size: 14 residues. CDR1 and CDR2 from the germline V gene are MNHNY and SVGAGI (reference sequence). The CDR3 loop is CASSGRDIRRELFF. CDR3 sequence (DNA): TGTGCCAGCAGTGGCCGGGACATTCGCCGGGAGCTGTTTTTT.

This chain connects TRBV4-2 to TRBJ2-1; 10 positions agree with TRBD2. The V and J ends lost 2 bases and 8 bases, in that order; junction bases with no gene match: 6. The CDR3 spans 15 residues. The germline V gene has CDR1 LGHNA and CDR2 YNFKEQ. DNA of the CDR3: TGTGCCAGCAGCCAAACTAGCGGGGAAAACGATGAGCAGTTCTTC. Translated, it gives CASSQTSGENDEQFF.

This chain connects TRBV6-6 to TRBJ2-1; 14 nucleotides match TRBD2. The CDR3 has 16 amino acids. Germline loops: CDR1 MNHNY, CDR2 SVGAGI (reference sequence). V gave up 2 bases and J gave up 3 bases; unmatched junction bases: 0. The CDR3: CASSYGTSGSYNEQFF. CDR3 DNA sequence: TGTGCCAGCAGTTACGGGACTAGCGGGAGCTACAATGAGCAGTTCTTC.

The chain joins TRBV21-1 to TRBJ1-2; the table names TRBD1, a call not compared with the DNA. TRBV21-1 is deemed a pseudogene. This CDR3 spans 14 amino acids. The CDR3 nucleotides are TGTGCCAGCACCCCCACCAGGGCGAATACCGGCTACACCTTC. Its translation: CASTPTRANTGYTF.

The J gene is TRBJ2-7, the V gene TRBV9, with 9 nucleotides matching TRBD1. V lost 4 bases to trimming and J lost 7 bases; unmatched junction nucleotides: 12. Germline V gene sequence: CDR1 SGDLS, CDR2 YYNGEE. CDR3 length: 15 amino acids. The CDR3 reads CASSPRGAGTGEQYF. CDR3 bases: TGTGCCAGCAGCCCCCGAGGAGCGGGGACAGGGGAGCAGTACTTC.

The V gene is TRBV11-3, the J gene TRBJ2-5; TRBD2 might be the D (6 bases). The CDR3 length is 16 residues. V lost 0 bases and J 9 bases, leaving 20 bases between the germline ends. Germline CDR1 and CDR2: SGHNT and YENEEA. The CDR3 sequence: CASSLDSGVSRKSQYF. The CDR3 DNA sequence: TGTGCCAGCAGCTTAGATTCGGGGGTAAGTCGCAAATCCCAGTACTTC.

The CDR3 here is CASGDRAELGGYTF. Here the CDR3 DNA reads TGTGCCAGCGGGGACAGGGCCGAACTTGGGGGCTACACCTTC. J is TRBJ1-2 and V is TRBV28; TRBD1 aligns across 9 bases. This CDR3 spans 14 amino acids. CDR1 is MDHEN, CDR2 SYDVKM, per germline. V shed 8 bases, J shed 8 bases, and the junction held 12 bases outside the gene matches.

The chain carries TRBV6-1 and TRBJ2-1, with D perhaps matching TRBD2 (5 bases). This CDR3 comprises 12 residues. Germline CDR1 MNHNS, CDR2 SASEGT. Trimming removed 8 bases from V and 0 bases from J, with 5 bases in between. CDR3 loop: CASRGSYNEQFF. CDR3 DNA: TGTGCCAGCCGGGGCTCCTACAATGAGCAGTTCTTC.

The chain links TRBV6-6 to TRBJ1-2; 9 nucleotides line up with TRBD1. V gave up 7 bases and J gave up 8 bases; unmatched junction bases: 11. There are 14 residues in the CDR3. Germline V CDR1 and CDR2: MNHNY, SVGAGI (reference sequence). CDR3 sequence reads: CASTGQGPNFGYTF. The CDR3 DNA sequence: TGTGCCAGCACTGGACAGGGGCCTAATTTCGGCTACACCTTC.

The chain carries TRBV11-2 and TRBJ2-3; D perhaps matches TRBD2 (6 bases). Germline V gives CDR1 SGHAT, CDR2 FQNNGV. The ends were cut back, 4 bases at V and 7 bases at J, with 9 bases in the middle. The CDR3 sequence is 12 residues long. CDR3 loop: CASSSGANTQYF. The CDR3 DNA follows: TGTGCCAGCAGCTCGGGAGCTAATACGCAGTATTTT.

The V call is TRBV4-3, the J call TRBJ2-7; 13 nucleotides align to TRBD2. CDR3 size: 17 residues. From germline, CDR1 is LGHNA and CDR2 YSLEER. V shed 1 base, J shed 2 bases, and the junction held 5 bases outside the gene matches. CDR3 bases: TGCGCCAGCAGCCAAGTTTTACTAGCGGGAGGGCCCTACGAGCAGTACTTC. Translating gives CASSQVLLAGGPYEQYF.

The chain has TRBV4-3 and TRBJ2-1; D may be TRBD1 (5 bases). CDR3 size: 13 residues. Germline lookup yields CDR1 LGHNA and CDR2 YSLEER. V lost 0 bases and J 10 bases, leaving 10 bases between the germline ends. The CDR3 region is CASSQDLQEEQFF. In DNA form, the CDR3 reads TGCGCCAGCAGCCAAGACCTACAGGAAGAGCAGTTCTTC.

J is TRBJ2-2 and V is TRBV7-3; D is possibly TRBD2 (6 bases). The germline V and J ends were trimmed by 1 base and 2 bases, with 17 bases remaining between them. Per the germline V gene, CDR1 is SGHTA and CDR2 is FQGTGA. The CDR3 spans 18 residues. CDR3 sequence (DNA): TGTGCCAGCAGCTTAAAACCTTGGGGGGAGGTCAACACCGGGGAGCTGTTTTTT. Amino acids: CASSLKPWGEVNTGELFF.

The J gene is TRBJ2-7, the V gene TRBV10-3; TRBD2 matches 8 bases. V shed 0 bases and J 1 base; nucleotides not matched to a gene: 5. This CDR3 region has 16 residues. Germline V gene data show CDR1 as ENHRY and CDR2 as SYGVKD. CDR3 nucleotide sequence: TGTGCCATCAGTGAGTCCGGGCGGGGGGTATCCTACGAGCAGTACTTC. This translates into CAISESGRGVSYEQYF.

V gene TRBV2 combines with J gene TRBJ1-1, with TRBD1 identical over 8 bases. Germline V gene data show CDR1 as SNHLY and CDR2 as FYNNEI. The V and J ends lost 5 bases and 4 bases, in that order; junction bases with no gene match: 6. There are 14 residues in the CDR3. The CDR3 loop is CASSQQGEATEAFF. As DNA, the CDR3 is TGTGCCAGCAGTCAACAGGGGGAGGCCACTGAAGCTTTCTTT.

V gene TRBV19 combines with J gene TRBJ2-2; D is undetermined. The V gene lost 4 bases and the J gene lost 8 bases, with 8 bases spanning the gap. In germline, CDR1 is LNHDA, CDR2 SQIVND (reference sequence). The CDR3 length is 12 residues. The CDR3 coding sequence is TGTGCCAGTAGTAACGTGAGAGGGGAGCTGTTTTTT. Translation gives CASSNVRGELFF.

This chain links TRBV28 with TRBJ2-1, with TRBD2 matching 11 bases. V lost 5 bases and J lost 5; bases outside the gene matches: 8. The CDR3 contains 16 residues. Looked up from germline, CDR1 is MDHEN and CDR2 is SYDVKM. The CDR3 protein is CASSSIPGLADNEQFF. DNA of the CDR3: TGTGCCAGCAGTAGTATACCGGGACTAGCGGACAATGAGCAGTTCTTC.

The rearrangement links TRBV19 to TRBJ2-5; possible D gene TRBD2, 6 bases. CDR3 length: 19 amino acids. V was shortened by 0 bases and J by 1 base, with 21 bases between the two germline ends. Per the germline V gene, CDR1 is LNHDA and CDR2 is SQIVND (reference sequence). This chain's CDR3 is CASSIDCRGLLLSQETQYF. CDR3 coding DNA: TGTGCCAGTAGTATAGATTGTAGGGGACTCTTACTCAGCCAAGAGACCCAGTACTTC. The full variable domain, with the rest looked up from reference TRBV19 and TRBJ2-5, is DGGITQSPKYLFRKEGQNVTLSCEQNLNHDAMYWYRQDPGQGLRLIYYSQIVNDFQKGDIAEGYSVSREKKESFPLTVTSAQKNPTAFYLCASSIDCRGLLLSQETQYFGPGTRLLVL.

The V and J genes are TRBV7-9 and TRBJ2-7; D gene unclear. V was shortened by 5 bases and J by 2 bases, with 13 bases between the two germline ends. In germline, CDR1 is SEHNR, CDR2 FQNEAQ (reference sequence). The CDR3 runs to 14 residues. The CDR3 coding sequence is TGTGCCAGCAGCGGGCCTATGCTCCCCTACGAGCAGTACTTC. Translating it yields CASSGPMLPYEQYF.

The gene calls are TRBV6-6 and TRBJ1-5, with unresolved D. V gave up 2 bases and J gave up 9 bases, with 8 bases separating them. Per germline, CDR1 MNHNY and CDR2 SVGAGI (reference sequence). The CDR3 contains 12 residues. CDR3 DNA: TGTGCCAGCAGTTACGGCGAGGGGCCCCAGCATTTT. Translating it yields CASSYGEGPQHF.